This T cell receptor beta chain was sequenced during a study of blood T cell repertoires in COVID-19. The overall study: Samples representing acute and convalescent COVID-19 were sourced from the United States, Italy and Spain. T cells, B-cell-depleted T cells, or PBMCs provided the cDNA or gDNA that served as material.

Per the study methods: The assay estimated nucleated cells by amplifying reference gene primers. Some clones are missing from TCRdb's copy, which holds only in-frame ones; the method was immunoSEQ multiplex PCR. The DNA gave D and trimming, while V, J and clone size come from that table. The repertoire consists of roughly 70,000 clones, with around 86% occurring once and the leading ten covering 25% to 35%. The germline V gene encodes CDR1 MNHEY and CDR2 SVGEGT. The length of the CDR3 is 13 residues. The ends were cut back, 6 bases at V and 4 bases at J, with 10 bases in the middle. This chain uses TRBV6-2 or TRBV6-3 with TRBJ1-3; D is possibly TRBD1 (6 bases). This sequence was found in a woman aged 80 or over with active or convalescent COVID-19. The sequencing input was peripheral blood. This chain's CDR3 is CASSRDIGNTIYF. CDR3 coding DNA: TGTGCCAGCAGCCGGGACATCGGAAACACCATATATTTT.